The rows below give T cell receptor beta chains drawn from one sample of a study of beta chain features in type 1 diabetes. Libraries were prepared by immunoSEQ multiplex PCR; TCRdb keeps only in-frame clonotypes and omits some of them. The data hold hundreds of thousands of clones, with about 70% observed a single time. Material for sequencing was naive CD4+ T cells from blood. The origin of the receptors is a man aged 25-45 years in good health. Each CDR3 is given with its conserved first and last residue.

V gene	J gene	CDR3 protein
TRBV30	TRBJ1-5	CAWSVREGQPQHF
TRBV29-1	TRBJ2-5	CSVEDGTGTETQYF
TRBV11-2	TRBJ2-3	CASSRKDTQYF
TRBV29-1	TRBJ2-3	CSVETSGSTDTQYF
TRBV9	TRBJ2-2	CASSVGLNTGELFF
TRBV9	TRBJ2-1	CASSASGLAGAHGQFF
TRBV28	TRBJ2-3	CASSPHSTSGSTDTQYF
TRBV30	TRBJ2-4	CAWRGRNIQYF
TRBV18	TRBJ2-7	CASSFNGVPAYEQYF
TRBV7-2	TRBJ2-1	CASSSLPGSEQFF